This entry features one T cell receptor (beta chain) sequence. Its antigen is not known. This entry belongs to a study of T cell repertoires in cytomegalovirus infection. Study as a whole: Public signatures in TCR beta pointed to CMV infection and matching HLA type. Study results and limitations: HLA-C-restricted, CMV-specific TCR beta clonotypes were dominant ex vivo.

In TCRdb, the reads were re-called with MiXCR into one record per CDR3 protein. The sample has around 100,000 distinct CDR3 sequences, approximately 15% seen once. Per the germline V gene, CDR1 is LNHDA and CDR2 is SQIVND (reference sequence). Trimming took 9 bases from V and 3 from J; bases not matched to a gene: 7. The CDR3 is 13 amino acids. V and J are TRBV19 and TRBJ2-7; TRBD2 matches 8 bases. Sequencing was performed on PBMCs. The origin of this receptor is a human donor in good health (CMV status not recorded). Some clones in this sample may be carry-over from other donors' samples. CDR3 DNA: TGTGCCAGCACCGGGACTAGTGGCTACGAGCAGTACTTC. Residues: CASTGTSGYEQYF.